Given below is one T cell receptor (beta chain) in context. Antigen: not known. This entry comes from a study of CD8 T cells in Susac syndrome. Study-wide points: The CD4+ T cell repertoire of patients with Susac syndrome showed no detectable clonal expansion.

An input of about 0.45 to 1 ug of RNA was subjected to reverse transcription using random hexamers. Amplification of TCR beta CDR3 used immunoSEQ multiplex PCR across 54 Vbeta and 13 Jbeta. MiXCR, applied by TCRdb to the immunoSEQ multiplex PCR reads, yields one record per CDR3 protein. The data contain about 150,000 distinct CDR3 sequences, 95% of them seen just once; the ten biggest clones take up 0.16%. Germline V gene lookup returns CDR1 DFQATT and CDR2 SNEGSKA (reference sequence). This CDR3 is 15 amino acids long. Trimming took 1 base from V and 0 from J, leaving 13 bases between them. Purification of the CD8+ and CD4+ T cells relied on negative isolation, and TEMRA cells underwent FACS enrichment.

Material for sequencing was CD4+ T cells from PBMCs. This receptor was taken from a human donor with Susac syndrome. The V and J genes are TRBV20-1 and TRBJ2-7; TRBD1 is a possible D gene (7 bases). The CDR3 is CSARGGTESSYEQYF. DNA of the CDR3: TGCAGTGCTAGAGGCGGGACAGAGAGCTCCTACGAGCAGTACTTC.